These T cell receptor beta chains were read from a single sample in a study of blood T cell repertoires in COVID-19. The table came from immunoSEQ multiplex PCR; TCRdb's copy has only in-frame clones and leaves some out. The repertoire includes around 75,000 clones, about 84% of them detected once, and about an eighth sits in the top ten. Input material: peripheral blood. The receptors derive from a man aged 45-65 years with COVID-19, enrolled during active disease. The CDR3 runs from the conserved cysteine through the conserved F or W. The order of the fields is D gene, clone size, V gene, J gene, CDR3 protein, CDR3 DNA. D genes are given only for firm matches. Size values are once, few and many counts, or a class for expanded clones, and some rows have none.

D: TRBD1
size: NA
V: TRBV6-1
J: TRBJ1-2
CDR3: CASSEPGQSSNYGYTF
DNA: TGTGCCAGCAGTGAACCGGGACAGTCTTCTAACTATGGCTACACCTTC

D: TRBD2
size: NA
V: TRBV5-1
J: TRBJ2-1
CDR3: CASLKTSGGSNEQFF
DNA: TGCGCCAGTCTAAAGACTAGCGGGGGGTCCAATGAGCAGTTCTTC

D: NA
size: once
V: TRBV7-8
J: TRBJ2-1
CDR3: CASSLRPIDIGYNEQFF
DNA: TGTGCCAGCAGCCTCCGCCCCATTGACATTGGATACAATGAGCAGTTCTTC

D: NA
size: NA
V: TRBV19
J: TRBJ2-5
CDR3: CASSIGEQETQYF
DNA: TGTGCCAGTAGTATAGGCGAGCAAGAGACCCAGTACTTC

D: NA
size: NA
V: TRBV5-1
J: TRBJ2-5
CDR3: CASNDVNFQETQYF
DNA: TGCGCCAGTAACGATGTGAACTTCCAAGAGACCCAGTACTTC

D: TRBD1
size: NA
V: TRBV15
J: TRBJ1-1
CDR3: CATSREVWQGDAEAFF
DNA: TGTGCCACCAGCAGAGAGGTATGGCAGGGGGACGCTGAAGCTTTCTTT

D: NA
size: few
V: TRBV12-3/TRBV12-4
J: TRBJ1-1
CDR3: CASNLQGNTEAFF
DNA: TGTGCCAGCAACCTACAGGGAAACACTGAAGCTTTCTTT

D: TRBD1
size: NA
V: TRBV29-1
J: TRBJ1-6
CDR3: CSVRDRELTLHF
DNA: TGCAGCGTTCGGGACAGGGAGCTAACCCTCCACTTT

D: NA
size: NA
V: TRBV13
J: TRBJ1-1
CDR3: CASSLGRIGAFF
DNA: TGTGCCAGCAGCCTTGGGCGAATAGGAGCTTTCTTT

D: NA
size: NA
V: TRBV6-4
J: TRBJ1-1
CDR3: CASNYGPFF
DNA: TGTGCCAGCAATTATGGGCCTTTCTTT

D: TRBD1
size: NA
V: TRBV9
J: TRBJ2-3
CDR3: CASSVVAGTVRDTQYF
DNA: TGTGCCAGCAGCGTAGTGGCCGGGACAGTAAGAGATACGCAGTATTTT

D: TRBD2
size: NA
V: TRBV4-3
J: TRBJ2-7
CDR3: CASSQDPGRTSGGYEQYF
DNA: TGCGCCAGCAGCCAAGACCCCGGGAGAACTAGCGGGGGCTACGAGCAGTACTTC

D: NA
size: NA
V: TRBV19
J: TRBJ1-3
CDR3: CASSPLGSRSGNTIYF
DNA: TGTGCCAGTAGTCCCCTCGGGTCCCGCTCTGGAAACACCATATATTTT

D: TRBD1
size: NA
V: TRBV3-1/TRBV3-2
J: TRBJ1-2
CDR3: CASSLGQGTPYGYTF
DNA: TGTGCCAGCAGCCTGGGACAGGGAACACCCTATGGCTACACCTTC

D: TRBD2
size: NA
V: TRBV5-5
J: TRBJ2-3
CDR3: CASSLGGLAGTIPPDTQYF
DNA: TGTGCCAGCAGCTTGGGGGGACTAGCGGGGACGATCCCCCCAGATACGCAGTATTTT

D: TRBD2
size: once
V: TRBV11-2
J: TRBJ2-1
CDR3: CASSPASGGAGEQFF
DNA: TGTGCCAGCAGCCCTGCTAGCGGGGGGGCCGGGGAGCAGTTCTTC

D: NA
size: NA
V: TRBV30
J: TRBJ1-5
CDR3: CAWSFDSVNQPQHF
DNA: TGTGCCTGGAGTTTCGACAGCGTCAATCAGCCCCAGCATTTT

D: NA
size: NA
V: TRBV5-1
J: TRBJ2-1
CDR3: CASRPPGSYNEQFF
DNA: TGCGCCAGCAGGCCCCCGGGCTCCTACAATGAGCAGTTCTTC

D: TRBD1
size: once
V: TRBV29-1
J: TRBJ2-5
CDR3: CSVGGVPGQGSETQYF
DNA: TGCAGCGTTGGGGGGGTCCCGGGACAGGGTTCAGAGACCCAGTACTTC

D: TRBD1
size: NA
V: TRBV12-5
J: TRBJ2-2
CDR3: CASGLQQGLTGELFF
DNA: TGTGCTAGTGGTTTGCAACAGGGGCTCACCGGGGAGCTGTTTTTT

D: TRBD1
size: NA
V: TRBV7-9
J: TRBJ2-5
CDR3: CASSLAPGGQGQETQYF
DNA: TGTGCCAGCAGCTTAGCACCCGGGGGACAGGGACAAGAGACCCAGTACTTC

D: NA
size: NA
V: TRBV7-3
J: TRBJ1-1
CDR3: CASSLMAGDTEAFF
DNA: TGTGCCAGCAGCTTAATGGCCGGGGACACTGAAGCTTTCTTT

D: NA
size: NA
V: TRBV4-3
J: TRBJ2-3
CDR3: CASSPGAGTSSTDTQYF
DNA: TGCGCCAGCAGCCCAGGCGCGGGGACCTCTAGCACAGATACGCAGTATTTT

D: NA
size: NA
V: TRBV6-5
J: TRBJ1-2
CDR3: CASSPSGGLWQETF
DNA: TGTGCCAGCAGTCCCTCAGGAGGGTTATGGCAGGAAACCTTC

D: TRBD1
size: NA
V: TRBV6-5
J: TRBJ1-2
CDR3: CATSGQGALGYTF
DNA: TGTGCCACCTCGGGACAGGGGGCGTTGGGCTACACCTTC

D: NA
size: NA
V: TRBV27
J: TRBJ1-5
CDR3: CASSLNFQGDQPQHF
DNA: TGTGCCAGCAGTTTAAATTTTCAGGGCGATCAGCCCCAGCATTTT

D: TRBD1
size: NA
V: TRBV23-1
J: TRBJ2-2
CDR3: CASSHGQGLNTGELFF
DNA: TGCGCCAGCAGCCACGGACAGGGCCTGAACACCGGGGAGCTGTTTTTT

D: TRBD1
size: few
V: TRBV2
J: TRBJ1-2
CDR3: CASSRKRQGRNYGYTF
DNA: TGTGCCAGCAGTCGAAAAAGACAGGGTCGGAACTATGGCTACACCTTC

D: TRBD1
size: NA
V: TRBV28
J: TRBJ1-1
CDR3: CASSLGSGQGAPPAFF
DNA: TGTGCCAGCAGTCTTGGGTCGGGACAGGGGGCGCCCCCAGCTTTCTTT

D: NA
size: NA
V: TRBV7-2
J: TRBJ2-2
CDR3: CASSSDSANTGELFF
DNA: TGTGCCAGCAGCTCAGACAGCGCGAACACCGGGGAGCTGTTTTTT

D: TRBD2
size: NA
V: TRBV6-6
J: TRBJ2-3
CDR3: CAGRTSGGDTQYF
DNA: TGTGCCGGGAGGACTAGCGGGGGTGATACGCAGTATTTT

D: NA
size: NA
V: TRBV5-1
J: TRBJ2-3
CDR3: CASSLVIGGRSTDTQYF
DNA: TGCGCCAGCAGCTTGGTTATCGGGGGACGTAGCACAGATACGCAGTATTTT

D: NA
size: NA
V: TRBV6-1
J: TRBJ1-1
CDR3: CASSEDLGRKNTEAFF
DNA: TGTGCCAGCAGTGAAGATCTTGGCAGAAAGAACACTGAAGCTTTCTTT

D: TRBD2
size: NA
V: TRBV10-3
J: TRBJ2-1
CDR3: CAAQGSAGAHEQFF
DNA: TGTGCCGCCCAGGGGTCAGCGGGGGCCCATGAGCAGTTCTTC

D: NA
size: NA
V: TRBV18
J: TRBJ1-1
CDR3: CASTEARNTEAFF
DNA: TGTGCCAGTACGGAGGCGAGAAACACTGAAGCTTTCTTT

D: NA
size: NA
V: TRBV3-1/TRBV3-2
J: TRBJ1-5
CDR3: CASSAGLRQPQHF
DNA: TGTGCCAGCAGCGCAGGGTTGCGGCAGCCCCAGCATTTT

D: NA
size: few
V: TRBV7-2
J: TRBJ1-1
CDR3: CASSLGQNTEAFF
DNA: TGTGCCAGCAGCTTGGGACAGAACACTGAAGCTTTCTTT

D: NA
size: NA
V: TRBV21-1
J: TRBJ1-1
CDR3: CASSRPRGRFLTEAFF
DNA: TGTGCCAGCAGCAGACCCAGGGGGCGCTTTTTAACTGAAGCTTTCTTT

D: TRBD1
size: NA
V: TRBV19
J: TRBJ2-7
CDR3: CASSLGQGATEQYF
DNA: TGTGCCAGTAGCCTGGGACAGGGGGCAACCGAGCAGTACTTC

D: TRBD1
size: NA
V: TRBV6-5
J: TRBJ2-1
CDR3: CASRRDSTVNEQFF
DNA: TGTGCCAGCAGGAGGGACAGTACCGTCAATGAGCAGTTCTTC

D: NA
size: NA
V: TRBV19
J: TRBJ2-7
CDR3: CASSKDSYEQYF
DNA: TGTGCCAGTAGTAAAGACAGCTACGAGCAGTACTTC

D: NA
size: once
V: TRBV7-2
J: TRBJ2-5
CDR3: CASNLLVTAGGETQYF
DNA: TGTGCCAGCAACTTACTCGTAACGGCTGGGGGGGAGACCCAGTACTTC

D: NA
size: NA
V: TRBV21-1
J: TRBJ2-3
CDR3: CASRTKMVVQGSTDTQYF
DNA: TGTGCCAGCAGAACAAAAATGGTGGTACAGGGAAGCACAGATACGCAGTATTTT

D: TRBD1
size: NA
V: TRBV5-4
J: TRBJ1-2
CDR3: CASSSTGKDYGYTF
DNA: TGTGCCAGCAGCTCGACAGGGAAGGACTATGGCTACACCTTC

D: NA
size: NA
V: TRBV2
J: TRBJ1-2
CDR3: CASTVPPHTF
DNA: TGTGCCAGCACGGTCCCCCCACACACCTTC